Listed here are 10 T cell receptor beta chains from one sample, sequenced in a study of graft-versus-host responses after intestinal transplantation. Which antigens these TCRs recognize remains unknown. Only in-frame clones appear in the TCRdb table, and some are missing; sequencing was by immunoSEQ multiplex PCR. Of about 99,000 clones in the sample, 87% were seen once. The material sequenced was unstimulated CD4+ T cells sorted from spleen or lymph node cells, taken before intestinal transplant. Receptor source: a human donor who received an intestinal transplant.

The chain's CDR3 is CASSPKGGTLRGYTF. CDR3 DNA sequence: TGTGCCAGCAGCCCCAAGGGTGGCACCTTAAGGGGCTACACCTTC. This rearrangement joins TRBV7-9 to TRBJ1-2, with D hard to call. CDR3 size: 15 residues. V was clipped by 5 bases and J by 8 bases, with 21 bases between them. Germline V CDR1 and CDR2: SEHNR, FQNEAQ (reference sequence).

V usage is TRBV4-1 and J usage is TRBJ1-4; perhaps TRBD1 as D (6 bases). Trimming removed 4 bases from V and 4 bases from J, with 7 bases in between. Germline V gene lookup returns CDR1 MGHRA and CDR2 YSYEKL. The CDR3 sequence is 13 residues long. CDR3 in DNA: TGCGCCAGCAGCCCAGGGGTTAATGAAAAACTGTTTTTT. It encodes CASSPGVNEKLFF.

This clone was seen just once. The V call is TRBV27, the J call TRBJ1-2; D not resolved. The CDR3 totals 15 residues. In germline, CDR1 is MNHEY, CDR2 SMNVEV (reference sequence). V was clipped by 3 bases and J by 0 bases, with 11 bases between them. The CDR3 loop reads CASSLKVQANYGYTF. The CDR3 DNA follows: TGTGCCAGCAGTTTGAAGGTACAAGCTAACTATGGCTACACCTTC.

The chain has TRBV6-4 and TRBJ1-1; possible D gene TRBD1, 6 bases. In germline, CDR1 is MRHNA, CDR2 SNTAGT. The ends were cut back, 6 bases at V and 3 bases at J, with 14 bases in the middle. The CDR3 has 14 amino acids. The CDR3 sequence is CASRERGGDTEAFF. The CDR3 DNA follows: TGTGCCAGCAGGGAGAGGGGGGGGGACACTGAAGCTTTCTTT.

The genes are TRBV10-3 and TRBJ2-5, with 13 bases identical to TRBD2. Germline loops: CDR1 ENHRY, CDR2 SYGVKD. CDR3 length equals 17 residues. The J segment lost 0 bases and the V segment lost 4 bases, leaving 5 bases of the junction unmatched. CDR3 protein: CAISAGLAGTHQETQYF. The DNA for the CDR3 is TGTGCCATCAGTGCGGGACTAGCGGGGACCCACCAAGAGACCCAGTACTTC.

This clone appeared once. V usage is TRBV10-3 and J usage is TRBJ1-1, with D perhaps matching TRBD1 (5 bases). Trimming cost V 3 bases and J 0 bases, with 8 bases left between them. Germline V lookup: CDR1 ENHRY, CDR2 SYGVKD. This CDR3 has 14 amino acids. CDR3 region: CAISERGVNTEAFF. CDR3 in DNA: TGTGCCATCAGTGAAAGAGGGGTGAACACTGAAGCTTTCTTT.

This chain connects TRBV10-2 to TRBJ2-1, with 8 bases fitting TRBD2. Germline-derived CDR1 and CDR2 are WSHSY and SAAADI. V lost 5 bases, J lost 9 bases, and 9 bases stayed unmatched. The CDR3 loop spans 14 amino acids. The CDR3 region has the DNA TGCGCCAGCAGTACCGGGACTAGTGTAGGTGAGCAGTTCTTC. Encoded protein: CASSTGTSVGEQFF.

This clone was observed a few times. The J gene is TRBJ1-2, the V gene TRBV6-1, with unresolved D. The V gene lost 2 bases and the J gene lost 3 bases, with 4 bases spanning the gap. Germline V gene lookup returns CDR1 MNHNS and CDR2 SASEGT. The CDR3 totals 12 residues. The CDR3 spells CASSERDYGYTF. The CDR3 nucleotides read TGTGCCAGCAGTGAACGGGACTATGGCTACACCTTC.

This chain uses TRBV13 with TRBJ2-3; 9 bases line up with TRBD1. Trimming cost V 9 bases and J 2 bases; bases outside gene matches: 12. Germline V CDR1 and CDR2: PRHDT, FYEKMQ (reference sequence). This CDR3 region has 16 residues. The CDR3 sequence: CARILAGTGFTDTQYF. For the CDR3, the DNA is TGTGCCAGAATCCTCGCCGGGACAGGGTTCACAGATACGCAGTATTTT.

The chain links TRBV5-1 to TRBJ1-2; TRBD1 aligns across 9 bases. Germline-derived CDR1 and CDR2 are SGHRS and YFSETQ. The CDR3 has 15 amino acids. V was clipped by 4 bases and J by 8 bases; unmatched bases: 12. The CDR3 loop reads CASSPDTWTGVGYTF. CDR3 nucleotide sequence: TGCGCCAGCAGCCCCGACACATGGACAGGGGTCGGCTACACCTTC.